The next 6 T cell receptor beta chains were all read from a single sample in a study of blood T cell repertoires in COVID-19. The repertoire was sequenced with immunoSEQ multiplex PCR; TCRdb's copy has only in-frame clones and lacks some. The table shows around 70,000 clones, with approximately 90% occurring only once. Sequenced sample: peripheral blood. These TCRs come from a man aged 50-59 years with COVID-19, enrolled during active disease.

The V call is TRBV6-5, the J call TRBJ2-1; TRBD1 agrees at 11 bases. The CDR3 runs to 14 residues. V lost 8 bases, J lost 8 bases, and 8 bases stayed unmatched. The germline gives CDR1 MNHEY, CDR2 SVGAGI. Here the CDR3 DNA reads TGTGCCAGCTCCGGGACAGGGGGTTTCTATGAGCAGTTCTTC. Translation: CASSGTGGFYEQFF.

The rearrangement joins TRBV5-6 to TRBJ2-7, with unresolved D. Germline V gene data show CDR1 as SGHDT and CDR2 as YYEEEE. V was shortened by 5 bases and J by 0 bases, with 12 bases between the two germline ends. The CDR3 runs 14 residues. CDR3 sequence reads: CASRLQPSSYEQYF. CDR3 bases: TGTGCCAGCAGACTACAACCCAGCTCCTACGAGCAGTACTTC.

V and J are TRBV9 and TRBJ2-1, with 9 bases matching TRBD1. This CDR3 has 17 amino acids. CDR1 and CDR2 from the germline V gene are SGDLS and YYNGEE. J gave up 6 bases and V 1 base, and 11 bases lay outside the gene matches. The CDR3 bases are TGTGCCAGCAGCGTATTAGGGGGGACAGGGCGCAGCAATGAGCAGTTCTTC. Its translation: CASSVLGGTGRSNEQFF.

This rearrangement joins TRBV28 to TRBJ1-5; D is undetermined. Germline-derived CDR1 and CDR2 are MDHEN and SYDVKM. Trimming cost V 4 bases and J 5 bases, with 3 bases left between them. The CDR3 spans 11 residues. Here the CDR3 DNA reads TGTGCCAGCAGTTCCGATCAGCCCCAGCATTTT. This sequence encodes CASSSDQPQHF. Drawing the rest from reference TRBV28 and TRBJ1-5, the complete variable domain is DVKVTQSSRYLVKRTGEKVFLECVQDMDHENMFWYRQDPGLGLRLIYFSYDVKMKEKGDIPEGYSVSREKKERFSLILESASTNQTSMYLCASSSDQPQHFGDGTRLSIL.

This chain links TRBV5-6 with TRBJ1-1; 7 bases map to TRBD1. CDR3 length equals 16 residues. Germline assignment: CDR1 SGHDT and CDR2 YYEEEE. Trimming at V came to 4 bases and at J to 2 bases, leaving 11 bases not matched to a gene. The CDR3 spells CASSPTNRGYNTEAFF. CDR3 nucleotides: TGTGCCAGCAGCCCTACTAACAGGGGCTACAACACTGAAGCTTTCTTT.

The gene calls are TRBV11-1 and TRBJ2-2, with TRBD1 matching over 8 bases. In germline, CDR1 is SGHAT, CDR2 FQDESV (reference sequence). The CDR3 consists of 14 residues. The V and J ends lost 3 bases and 6 bases, in that order; junction bases with no gene match: 3. The CDR3: CASSFRDRSGELFF. In DNA form, the CDR3 reads TGTGCCAGCAGCTTCCGGGACAGGTCCGGGGAGCTGTTTTTT.